This TCR beta chain was sequenced for a study of cytomegalovirus exposure and HLA in healthy donors. Study context: Previous work identified roughly 120 million unique TCR beta sequences from around 200 million T cells.

Germline V lookup: CDR1 MNHEY, CDR2 SVGAGI. The CDR3 runs 14 residues. Trimming left V 4 bases short and J 7 bases short, with 16 bases between. The study ran its PCR with 60 Vbeta and 13 Jbeta primers. Profiled with immunoSEQ multiplex PCR; TCRdb holds only in-frame clones, not every one. Its table lists about 84,000 clones. Sample: PBMCs. This rearrangement joins TRBV6-5 to TRBJ1-2; D might be TRBD1 (6 bases). The clonotype comes from a man aged 50 or older in good health and CMV-seronegative. CDR3 amino acids: CASSSTGYRGGYTF. Written as DNA, the CDR3 is TGTGCCAGCAGTTCCACAGGGTACCGTGGTGGCTACACCTTC.